Below, 14 T cell receptor beta chains from the same sample are listed, as sequenced in a study of control samples from healthy donors and cancer patients. The table came from immunoSEQ multiplex PCR; TCRdb's copy has only in-frame clones and leaves some out. Of about 140,000 clones listed, more than 80% are singletons. The specimen was blood. These receptors came from a man younger than 35 in good health.

This sequence joins TRBV9 and TRBJ1-1, with 7 nucleotides matching TRBD1. CDR1 is SGDLS, CDR2 YYNGEE, per germline. V shed 4 bases and J 3 bases; nucleotides not matched to a gene: 6. The CDR3 has 14 amino acids. The CDR3 DNA is TGTGCCAGCAGCACTACAGGGGTGCACACTGAAGCTTTCTTT. Protein: CASSTTGVHTEAFF.

The chain links TRBV7-3 to TRBJ2-3; 9 nucleotides align to TRBD1. V trimming: 5 bases; J trimming: 5 bases; junction bases outside the gene matches: 5. Germline CDR1 reads SGHTA; CDR2 reads FQGTGA. This CDR3 comprises 14 residues. CDR3 DNA: TGTGCCAGCAGCCCAAGGACAGGGGAAGATACGCAGTATTTT. This encodes CASSPRTGEDTQYF.

The chain couples TRBV12-3 or TRBV12-4 to TRBJ2-7; unclear D gene. V was pared by 3 bases and J by 6 bases, with 9 bases between. CDR3 length: 12 residues. The CDR3 nucleotides read TGTGCCAGCAGTTTTGGGCGTTCCGAGCAGTACTTC. It yields the protein CASSFGRSEQYF.

V usage is TRBV2 and J usage is TRBJ1-5; no definite D call. CDR1 and CDR2 from the germline V gene are SNHLY and FYNNEI. V was clipped by 3 bases and J by 0 bases, with 9 bases between them. This CDR3 contains 15 residues. This CDR3 reads CASSDEGHSNQPQHF. The DNA of the CDR3 is TGTGCCAGCAGTGACGAGGGTCATAGCAATCAGCCCCAGCATTTT.

This chain links TRBV28 with TRBJ1-2; 7 bases map to TRBD1. Trimming cost V 10 bases and J 5 bases; bases outside gene matches: 16. The CDR3 totals 15 residues. The germline CDR1 and CDR2 sequences are MDHEN and SYDVKM. In DNA form, the CDR3 reads TGTGCCACCACAGTTGAGGCAGGGGGGTTATATGGCTACACCTTC. Its translation is CATTVEAGGLYGYTF.

The chain couples TRBV30 to TRBJ1-3, with D tentatively TRBD1 (5 bases). From germline, CDR1 is GTSNPN and CDR2 SVGIG (reference sequence). The CDR3 is made up of 17 amino acids. V dropped 4 bases and J dropped 4 bases, with 23 bases sitting between them. CDR3 DNA sequence: TGTGCCTGGAACAAAATCCCGGTTCAGGGTCTAGGAAACACCATATATTTT. Translation: CAWNKIPVQGLGNTIYF. Looking up the rest from reference TRBV30 and TRBJ1-3 gives the full variable domain: SQTIHQWPATLVQPVGSPLSLECTVEGTSNPNLYWYRQAAGRGLQLLFYSVGIGQISSEVPQNLSASRPQDRQFILSSKKLLLSDSGFYLCAWNKIPVQGLGNTIYFGEGSWLTVV.

V is TRBV28 and J is TRBJ2-3; D not certain. There are 13 residues in the CDR3. Trimming pared 5 bases from V and 4 bases from J, leaving 10 bases between. Germline V lookup: CDR1 MDHEN, CDR2 SYDVKM. The CDR3 protein is CASSNSASDTQYF. The CDR3 bases are TGTGCCAGCAGTAACTCAGCTTCAGATACGCAGTATTTT.

The genes are TRBV4-2 and TRBJ2-7, with 7 nucleotides matching TRBD2. CDR3 length: 16 residues. Germline CDR1 and CDR2: LGHNA and YNFKEQ. V lost 3 bases, J lost 5 bases, and 13 bases stayed unmatched. CDR3 residues: CASSHRAGYRRDEQYF. CDR3 nucleotides: TGTGCCAGCAGCCACCGAGCGGGGTATAGGCGGGACGAGCAGTACTTC.

The chain combines TRBV27 with TRBJ2-3, with 8 bases matching TRBD1. The CDR3 extends over 12 amino acids. J gave up 10 bases and V 5 bases, and 5 bases lay outside the gene matches. Germline V gene data show CDR1 as MNHEY and CDR2 as SMNVEV (reference sequence). The CDR3 protein is CASSHDRGSQYF. The DNA of the CDR3 is TGTGCCAGCAGTCATGACAGGGGTTCGCAGTATTTT.

This chain joins TRBV7-9 and TRBJ1-2; TRBD1 is a possible D gene (5 bases). V was shortened by 4 bases and J by 8 bases, with 8 bases between the two germline ends. The CDR3 runs to 11 residues. Germline assignment: CDR1 SEHNR and CDR2 FQNEAQ (reference sequence). CDR3 bases: TGTGCCAGCAGCTCCCAGGGAGGCTACACCTTC. Protein sequence: CASSSQGGYTF.

This clone has only one observation. V is TRBV11-3 and J is TRBJ2-3, with 7 bases fitting TRBD1. Germline CDR1 SGHNT, CDR2 YENEEA. The CDR3 length is 14 residues. Losses at the gene ends were 0 bases for V and 4 bases for J; bases not matched to a gene: 1. CDR3 DNA: TGTGCCAGCAGCTTAGAGCAGGGGGCAGATACGCAGTATTTT. Amino acids: CASSLEQGADTQYF.

In DNA form, the CDR3 reads TGCGCCAGCAGCACCCAGGGGAGTTTGGCCGGGGAGCTGTTTTTT. It specifies CASSTQGSLAGELFF. The chain recombines TRBV5-1 with TRBJ2-2; the D gene is possibly TRBD1 (6 bases). Germline V gene sequence: CDR1 SGHRS, CDR2 YFSETQ. V lost 4 bases to trimming and J lost 6 bases, with 16 bases between them. The CDR3 covers 15 residues.

The V and J genes are TRBV4-1 and TRBJ1-1, with a weak D call TRBD1 (5 bases). Looked up from germline, CDR1 is MGHRA and CDR2 is YSYEKL. There are 14 residues in the CDR3. Trimming stripped 0 bases from V and 6 bases from J, with 11 bases between. The CDR3 DNA is TGCGCCAGCAGCCAAGATCAAGGGGCTGCTGAAGCTTTCTTT. Encoded protein: CASSQDQGAAEAFF.

J is TRBJ1-1 and V is TRBV6-5; D is unresolved. The CDR3 contains 13 residues. Germline lookup yields CDR1 MNHEY and CDR2 SVGAGI. Trimming cost V 3 bases and J 2 bases, with 7 bases left between them. The CDR3 bases are TGTGCCAGCAGTTATGTGTCAAACACTGAAGCTTTCTTT. It encodes CASSYVSNTEAFF.